This TCR beta chain was identified during a study of monozygotic twins with inflammatory bowel disease. CDR1 is SQVTM and CDR2 is ANQGSEA in the germline V gene. This CDR3 has 13 amino acids. TCRdb re-called the 5' RACE reads; every CDR3 protein appears as one record, without DNA. The clone table shows more than 120,000 distinct CDR3 sequences, with the ten largest holding under 2.5%. The chain is built from TRBV29-1 and TRBJ2-5; the D call of TRBD1 rests on TCRdb alone, since no DNA is present to check it. This sequence originates from a human donor with ulcerative colitis or Crohn's disease, or a healthy co-twin of an affected twin (not recorded which). The specimen sequenced was blood. CDR3 protein: CSGTPREQETQYF.